This TCR beta chain was retrieved from a study of blood T cell repertoires in COVID-19. Study-level information: Italy, Spain and the United States were the sources of the convalescent and acute COVID-19 samples. Sources were T cells, B-cell-depleted T cells, or PBMCs; the material itself was cDNA or gDNA.

As handled by the study authors: Amplifying reference gene primers gave estimates of nucleated cell counts. The assay was immunoSEQ multiplex PCR, and TCRdb's table has in-frame clones only and misses some. That table is the source of V, J and clone size, and D and trimming were worked out from the DNA. Found here are tens of thousands of clones, 87% of them singletons; the top ten hold more than 5.5%. Germline-derived CDR1 and CDR2 are SGHRS and YFSETQ. The CDR3 has 16 amino acids. Trimming shortened V by 4 bases and J by 1 base, and 17 bases separated the two germline ends. The chain links TRBV5-1 to TRBJ1-1, with D possibly TRBD1 on 5 matching bases. The receptor was derived from a woman aged 45-65 years with acute or convalescent COVID-19. Sequenced sample: peripheral blood. Written as DNA, the CDR3 is TGCGCCAGCAGCCGAAAAGAACAGGTCGAGAACACTGAAGCTTTCTTT. This gives the protein CASSRKEQVENTEAFF.